The 25 T cell receptor beta chains presented below share a single source sample, sequenced in a study of blood T cell repertoires in COVID-19. Here immunoSEQ multiplex PCR was the method, and the copy in TCRdb shows in-frame clones only, minus some. The sample has about 400,000 clones; around nine tenths are singletons. The sample was PBMCs or T cells enriched from blood (not recorded which). Receptors were obtained from a woman between 45 and 60 years old who had recovered from COVID-19.

The genes are TRBV6-5 and TRBJ1-2; 8 bases match TRBD1. The CDR3 covers 15 residues. Germline V gene sequence: CDR1 MNHEY, CDR2 SVGAGI. Unmatched junction bases numbered 7, after V lost 2 bases and J lost 5 bases. CDR3 residues: CASSYGTGNFYGYTF. The DNA for the CDR3 is TGTGCCAGCAGTTACGGGACAGGCAACTTTTATGGCTACACCTTC.

The V call is TRBV5-1, the J call TRBJ2-1; TRBD2 agrees at 9 bases. The CDR3 totals 15 residues. J was trimmed by 6 bases and V by 4 bases; bases with no gene match: 8. From germline, CDR1 is SGHRS and CDR2 YFSETQ. The CDR3 spells CASSILAGGPNEQFF. For the CDR3, the DNA is TGCGCCAGCAGCATCCTGGCGGGGGGGCCCAATGAGCAGTTCTTC.

The chain has TRBV13 and TRBJ1-1; TRBD1 agrees at 10 bases. CDR1 and CDR2 from the germline V gene are PRHDT and FYEKMQ (reference sequence). This CDR3 contains 16 residues. Germline trimming cut 5 bases from V and 1 base from J; bases unmatched to any gene: 7. In DNA form, the CDR3 reads TGTGCCAGCAGCCCAGGGACAGGGGACAAGAACACTGAAGCTTTCTTT. Amino acid sequence: CASSPGTGDKNTEAFF.

The chain combines TRBV5-1 with TRBJ1-4; D gene ambiguous. Germline loops: CDR1 SGHRS, CDR2 YFSETQ. The CDR3 is made up of 14 amino acids. V was pared by 0 bases and J by 8 bases, with 11 bases between. This CDR3 is CASSLVPNGEKLFF. The CDR3 nucleotides read TGCGCCAGCAGCTTGGTTCCAAACGGGGAAAAACTGTTTTTT. The variable domain in full, completed from reference TRBV5-1 and TRBJ1-4, reads KAGVTQTPRYLIKTRGQQVTLSCSPISGHRSVSWYQQTPGQGLQFLFEYFSETQRNKGNFPGRFSGRQFSNSRSEMNVSTLELGDSALYLCASSLVPNGEKLFFGSGTQLSVL.

This chain connects TRBV27 to TRBJ1-5; 10 bases are shared with TRBD1. The CDR3 totals 16 residues. After removal of 6 bases from V and 2 bases from J, the junction contained 7 bases not matched to a gene. The V gene's germline CDR1 is MNHEY and CDR2 SMNVEV (reference sequence). The CDR3, as DNA: TGTGCCAGCAGGGGACTCGGGACAGGGGGCAATCAGCCCCAGCATTTT. It encodes CASRGLGTGGNQPQHF.

This chain joins TRBV7-2 and TRBJ2-5; no reliable D call. Between the trimmed V and J ends, which lost 3 bases and 4 bases, there was a span of 9 bases. The germline CDR1 and CDR2 sequences are SGHTA and FQGNSA. The CDR3 extends over 13 amino acids. This CDR3 is CASSFGSIETQYF. The CDR3 DNA reads as TGTGCCAGCAGCTTCGGGTCTATAGAGACCCAGTACTTC. The variable domain in full, with the rest retrieved from reference TRBV7-2 and TRBJ2-5, is GAGVSQSPSNKVTEKGKDVELRCDPISGHTALYWYRQSLGQGLEFLIYFQGNSAPDKSGLPSDRFSAERTGGSVSTLTIQRTQQEDSAVYLCASSFGSIETQYFGPGTRLLVL.

This chain links TRBV19 with TRBJ1-6; unclear D gene. V shed 3 bases and J shed 5 bases, with 11 bases lying between them. This CDR3 has 15 amino acids. Germline V gives CDR1 LNHDA, CDR2 SQIVND (reference sequence). The CDR3: CASSIGRADNSPLHF. CDR3 DNA: TGTGCCAGTAGTATTGGGAGGGCGGATAATTCACCCCTCCACTTT.

The gene calls are TRBV5-1 and TRBJ1-6; D call uncertain. This CDR3 comprises 18 residues. Trimming removed 0 bases from V and 0 bases from J, with 13 bases in between. CDR1 SGHRS and CDR2 YFSETQ come from the germline V gene. As DNA, the CDR3 is TGCGCCAGCAGCTTGGGACACGGCCTGAGCTCCTATAATTCACCCCTCCACTTT. This translates into CASSLGHGLSSYNSPLHF.

V is TRBV4-2 and J is TRBJ1-3; maybe TRBD1 (5 bases). This CDR3 contains 17 residues. The V and J ends lost 0 bases and 1 base respectively, with 13 bases between them. Germline-derived CDR1 and CDR2 are LGHNA and YNFKEQ. The CDR3 DNA follows: TGTGCCAGCAGCCAAGATATGCGCGGGGGTTCTGGAAACACCATATATTTT. Its protein is CASSQDMRGGSGNTIYF.

This chain joins TRBV7-9 and TRBJ1-2, with D hard to call. CDR1 and CDR2 from the germline V gene are SEHNR and FQNEAQ (reference sequence). The CDR3 has 11 amino acids. V was clipped by 11 bases and J by 2 bases, with 9 bases between them. The CDR3 loop reads CAHEGNYGYTF. The CDR3 DNA is TGTGCCCACGAGGGAAACTATGGCTACACCTTC.

This clone was observed a few times. The gene calls are TRBV25-1 and TRBJ1-1; 7 bases are shared with TRBD1. Trimming removed 7 bases from V and 0 bases from J; junction bases left unmatched: 5. The CDR3 totals 14 residues. Germline V lookup: CDR1 MGHDK, CDR2 SYGVNS. CDR3 sequence reads: CASTRTGLNTEAFF. Here the CDR3 DNA reads TGTGCCAGCACCAGGACAGGCTTGAACACTGAAGCTTTCTTT. Based on the CDR3 plus reference TRBV25-1 and TRBJ1-1, the full variable domain is EADIYQTPRYLVIGTGKKITLECSQTMGHDKMYWYQQDPGMELHLIHYSYGVNSTEKGDLSSESTVSRIRTEHFPLTLESARPSHTSQYLCASTRTGLNTEAFFGQGTRLTVV.

The chain recombines TRBV19 with TRBJ2-3; possible D gene TRBD2, 5 bases. This CDR3 spans 13 amino acids. Germline CDR1 reads LNHDA; CDR2 reads SQIVND (reference sequence). V dropped 3 bases and J dropped 4 bases, with 8 bases sitting between them. The CDR3 sequence: CASSIWGADTQYF. The CDR3 DNA sequence: TGTGCCAGTAGTATCTGGGGAGCAGATACGCAGTATTTT.

The chain is built from TRBV11-2 and TRBJ2-3; perhaps TRBD1 as D (6 bases). The germline CDR1 and CDR2 sequences are SGHAT and FQNNGV. This CDR3 region has 15 residues. The V gene lost 5 bases and the J gene lost 2 bases, with 14 bases spanning the gap. The CDR3 DNA reads as TGTGCCAGCAGCACCCGGGACAAACCCACAGATACGCAGTATTTT. It is translated as CASSTRDKPTDTQYF.

This clone has a single count. The V call is TRBV11-2, the J call TRBJ1-2; no clear D. The CDR3 is 14 amino acids. Trimming cost V 6 bases and J 3 bases, with 14 bases left between them. Germline V lookup: CDR1 SGHAT, CDR2 FQNNGV. The CDR3 loop is CASSPTGIHYGYTF. The CDR3 bases are TGTGCCAGCAGTCCCACCGGGATTCACTATGGCTACACCTTC.

This clone was counted a few times. J is TRBJ1-6 and V is TRBV12-5; unclear D gene. The V end lost 6 bases, the J end lost 8 bases, and 5 bases lay between the germline ends. Germline V gene sequence: CDR1 LGHNT, CDR2 FRNRAP. The CDR3 spans 11 residues. CDR3 sequence reads: CASGPYSPLHF. CDR3 bases: TGTGCTAGTGGCCCGTATTCACCCCTCCACTTT.

The chain recombines TRBV2 with TRBJ1-2; D remains ambiguous. This CDR3 has 14 amino acids. Germline V gives CDR1 SNHLY, CDR2 FYNNEI. Trimming removed 3 bases from V and 2 bases from J, with 10 bases in between. The CDR3 nucleotides are TGTGCCAGCAGTGAGGGTCGGGGAAACTATGGCTACACCTTC. Residues: CASSEGRGNYGYTF.

This chain uses TRBV7-9 with TRBJ1-1; 8 bases are a match to TRBD1. In germline, CDR1 is SEHNR, CDR2 FQNEAQ (reference sequence). The CDR3 consists of 15 residues. Trimming removed 5 bases from V and 1 base from J; junction bases left unmatched: 6. The CDR3 nucleotides read TGTGCCAGCAGCCCCAGGGGGCGGGCGAACACTGAAGCTTTCTTT. Its translation is CASSPRGRANTEAFF.

The chain combines TRBV27 with TRBJ2-7, with TRBD2 matching over 8 bases. The V gene's germline CDR1 is MNHEY and CDR2 SMNVEV (reference sequence). The trim removed 6 bases at V and 2 bases at J, leaving 12 bases unmatched. This CDR3 spans 16 amino acids. As DNA, the CDR3 is TGTGCCAGCAGCTTTGCGGGGAGCGGGGGCCCCTACGAGCAGTACTTC. Amino acids: CASSFAGSGGPYEQYF.

The chain is built from TRBV19 and TRBJ1-3, with no clear D. V lost 3 bases and J lost 8, with 11 bases in between. Germline-derived CDR1 and CDR2 are LNHDA and SQIVND (reference sequence). There are 13 residues in the CDR3. CDR3 amino acids: CASSMRPGDTIYF. In DNA form, the CDR3 reads TGTGCCAGTAGTATGCGCCCGGGTGACACCATATATTTT.

This clone was recorded only once. J is TRBJ1-4 and V is TRBV4-1; 9 bases fit TRBD1. V gave up 0 bases and J gave up 7 bases; unmatched junction bases: 9. There are 17 residues in the CDR3. CDR1 is MGHRA, CDR2 YSYEKL, per germline. As DNA, the CDR3 is TGCGCCAGCAGCCAAGAAGGGCCCGGGACAGGGTTTGAAAAACTGTTTTTT. Translating gives CASSQEGPGTGFEKLFF.

This clone was seen only once. This chain joins TRBV5-1 and TRBJ2-3; 7 bases agree with TRBD1. With V trimmed by 7 bases and J by 5 bases, 10 bases remained unmatched. CDR3 length: 14 amino acids. Germline V gene sequence: CDR1 SGHRS, CDR2 YFSETQ. The CDR3 sequence: CASEKGAPGDTQYF. The CDR3 coding sequence is TGCGCCAGCGAGAAGGGGGCCCCCGGAGATACGCAGTATTTT.

The rearrangement joins TRBV7-9 to TRBJ2-1; D gene uncertain. V lost 2 bases to trimming and J lost 5 bases, with 13 bases between them. CDR1 is SEHNR and CDR2 is FQNEAQ in the germline V gene (reference sequence). The CDR3 is 15 amino acids. The chain's CDR3 is CASSLYLTDDNEQFF. The DNA of the CDR3 is TGTGCCAGCAGCTTATATCTTACAGACGACAATGAGCAGTTCTTC.

The gene calls are TRBV7-3 and TRBJ1-1, with D tentatively TRBD1 (5 bases). Germline V gene lookup returns CDR1 SGHTA and CDR2 FQGTGA. The V gene lost 2 bases and the J gene lost 4 bases, with 17 bases spanning the gap. The CDR3 spans 16 residues. In DNA form, the CDR3 reads TGTGCCAGCAGCTTAGTGGGGGGTGAGTTCGCCACTGAAGCTTTCTTT. It codes for CASSLVGGEFATEAFF.

The chain is built from TRBV3-1 (or the pseudogene TRBV3-2) and TRBJ2-7, with 9 bases aligning to TRBD1. The V gene end was trimmed by 1 base and the J gene end by 7 bases; junction bases not matched to a gene: 8. In germline, CDR1 is LGHDT, CDR2 YNNKEL (reference sequence). This CDR3 region has 15 residues. CDR3 residues: CASSQAYRGHEEQYF. The CDR3 bases are TGTGCCAGCAGCCAAGCGTACAGGGGGCATGAGGAGCAGTACTTC.

This rearrangement joins TRBV29-1 to TRBJ1-1; 9 bases match TRBD1. Germline V gene sequence: CDR1 SQVTM, CDR2 ANQGSEA. The CDR3 length is 13 residues. The V gene end was trimmed by 6 bases and the J gene end by 5 bases; junction bases not matched to a gene: 7. The CDR3 spells CSVWDREGTEAFF. Written as DNA, the CDR3 is TGCAGCGTCTGGGACAGGGAGGGGACTGAAGCTTTCTTT.